A selection of T cell receptor beta chains follows, all from one sample in a study of regulatory T cells in long-lasting Graves disease. MiXCR, applied by TCRdb to the multiplex PCR reads, yields one record per CDR3 protein. The table includes over 500,000 distinct CDR3 sequences, roughly 16% detected once. This sample also appeared in a second study, on T cells in Graves' hyperthyroidism and ophthalmopathy.

Sequences were derived from peripheral blood mononuclear cells (PBMCs), sampled at new diagnosis, from a patient treated with antithyroid drugs. All receptors come from a man aged 18 to 30 with Graves disease. Each CDR3 is given with its conserved first and last residue.

J: TRBJ2-1; V: TRBV24-1; CDR3: CATSAPTGTGAGEQFF
J: TRBJ1-3; V: TRBV2; CDR3: CASSEGPGQGGNTIYF
J: TRBJ1-2; V: TRBV5-1; CDR3: CASSLGGSPANYGYTF
J: TRBJ1-2; V: TRBV7-9; CDR3: CASSSPGDGYTF
J: TRBJ2-5; V: TRBV2; CDR3: CASRVPGQGETQYF
J: TRBJ2-2; V: TRBV27; CDR3: CASSLQRGGELFF
J: TRBJ1-1; V: TRBV4-1; CDR3: CASQGQRMNTEAFF
J: TRBJ2-3; V: TRBV5-5; CDR3: CASRVPVSGDTQYF
J: TRBJ2-2; V: TRBV29-1; CDR3: CSVEVRSKPTGELFF
J: TRBJ2-3; V: TRBV3-1; CDR3: CASSLWEREADTDTQYF
J: TRBJ1-1; V: TRBV18; CDR3: CASSPQGTPNTEAFF
J: TRBJ2-7; V: TRBV4-1; CDR3: CASSQTSTAFTLDEQYF
J: TRBJ1-5; V: TRBV11-2; CDR3: CASPLADRVHNQPQHF
J: TRBJ2-5; V: TRBV9; CDR3: CASSRATQETQYF
J: TRBJ2-3; V: TRBV7-3; CDR3: CASSSRSSGSGDTQYF
J: TRBJ2-3; V: TRBV7-2; CDR3: CASSVGTSGTDTQYF
J: TRBJ2-3; V: TRBV5-1; CDR3: CASSWVAGPTDTQYF
J: TRBJ2-3; V: TRBV20-1; CDR3: CSGGERTDTQYF
J: TRBJ2-5; V: TRBV5-1; CDR3: CASSGRGAERTGETQYF
J: TRBJ2-1; V: TRBV19; CDR3: CASRAGTANNEQFF
J: TRBJ2-1; V: TRBV2; CDR3: CASTPLRDEQFF
J: TRBJ2-4; V: TRBV30; CDR3: CAWKRGWENIQYF
J: TRBJ1-2; V: TRBV9; CDR3: CASSVGAENYGYTF
J: TRBJ2-7; V: TRBV20-1; CDR3: CSARRLAFSYEQYF
J: TRBJ1-5; V: TRBV6-1; CDR3: CASSERDGQPQHF
J: TRBJ2-1; V: TRBV6-1; CDR3: CASSEVASGRGWFF
J: TRBJ2-1; V: TRBV3-1; CDR3: CASSQGVTPAYNEQFF
J: TRBJ1-1; V: TRBV13; CDR3: CASSLVRILGTEAFF
J: TRBJ1-4; V: TRBV27; CDR3: CASSSGQGNEKLFF
J: TRBJ2-5; V: TRBV11-2; CDR3: CASSPRTAVETQYF
J: TRBJ2-4; V: TRBV3-1; CDR3: CASSQDRFIAQNIQYF
J: TRBJ2-7; V: TRBV19; CDR3: CATRGTSGRNYEQYF
J: TRBJ2-1; V: TRBV6-1; CDR3: CASSEIQRANEQFF
J: TRBJ2-7; V: TRBV20-1; CDR3: CSAVRTEPYEQYF
J: TRBJ2-7; V: TRBV29-1; CDR3: CSGPGHPAYEQYF
J: TRBJ1-1; V: TRBV20-1; CDR3: CSAIPGGGNTEAFF
J: TRBJ1-1; V: TRBV20-1; CDR3: CSAGGLNRVAEAFF
J: TRBJ1-2; V: TRBV28; CDR3: CASTSGQGSSGYTF
J: TRBJ2-3; V: TRBV5-1; CDR3: CASSFGLAGVPISTDTQYF
J: TRBJ1-1; V: TRBV5-1; CDR3: CASSQQILSTEAFF
J: TRBJ2-7; V: TRBV5-1; CDR3: CAIPRGDRSYEQYF
J: TRBJ2-7; V: TRBV11-2; CDR3: CASSLGGTGGLYEQYF
J: TRBJ2-7; V: TRBV6-2/TRBV6-3; CDR3: CASRATYYEQYF
J: TRBJ2-4; V: TRBV19; CDR3: CASSDGAEAKNIQYF
J: TRBJ2-1; V: TRBV4-1; CDR3: CASSQGHEQFF
J: TRBJ2-1; V: TRBV5-1; CDR3: CASSLAPPRGNEQFF